The 10 T cell receptor beta chains reported below all come from one sample, sequenced in a study of response to subunit inactivated influenza vaccine. From the RT-PCR reads, TCRdb called clonotypes with MiXCR, one entry per CDR3 protein. The data show more than 450,000 distinct CDR3 sequences, around 8% seen once. The sample was PBMCs from blood, taken less than 30 months after vaccination. These receptors were collected from a man aged 50 to 69 who received an inactivated influenza vaccine.

This clonotype has just a few counts. The chain combines TRBV6-1 with TRBJ1-3; D possibly corresponds to TRBD1 (6 bases). CDR3 length equals 16 residues. The germline V and J ends were trimmed by 5 bases and 0 bases, with 14 bases remaining between them. The V gene's germline CDR1 is MNHNS and CDR2 SASEGT. In DNA, the CDR3 is TGTGCCAGCAGTCCCAGGGCAGGGGCCTCTGGAAACACCATATATTTT. Translating gives CASSPRAGASGNTIYF.

Ten or more counts support this clonotype. The V and J genes are TRBV12-3 or TRBV12-4 and TRBJ1-2; a possible D gene is TRBD1 (6 bases). This CDR3 is 12 amino acids long. Trimming removed 5 bases at V and 10 bases at J, with 14 bases between. This chain's CDR3 is CASSPRQDYYTF. In DNA, the CDR3 is TGTGCCAGCAGTCCCCGACAGGATTACTACACCTTC.

This clonotype was counted a few times. This chain connects TRBV14 to TRBJ2-2; 7 bases are a match to TRBD1. Germline CDR1 and CDR2: SGHDN and FVKESK. The V and J ends lost 4 bases and 2 bases, in that order; junction bases with no gene match: 4. The CDR3 length is 15 residues. CDR3 sequence: CASSLNRGNTGELFF. The CDR3 region has the DNA TGTGCCAGCAGCCTAAACAGGGGAAACACCGGGGAGCTGTTTTTT. Based on the CDR3 plus reference TRBV14 and TRBJ2-2, the full variable domain is EAGVTQFPSHSVIEKGQTVTLRCDPISGHDNLYWYRRVMGKEIKFLLHFVKESKQDESGMPNNRFLAERTGGTYSTLKVQPAELEDSGVYFCASSLNRGNTGELFFGEGSRLTVL.

This clonotype was found many times. This chain connects TRBV27 to TRBJ2-3, with D perhaps TRBD1 (6 bases). The CDR3 runs to 18 residues. Germline V gene data show CDR1 as MNHEY and CDR2 as SMNVEV (reference sequence). V lost 4 bases and J lost 0, with 20 bases in between. CDR3 residues: CASSSSIGQTRSTDTQYF. DNA of the CDR3: TGTGCCAGCAGTTCATCGATCGGACAGACCCGAAGCACAGATACGCAGTATTTT.

The V call is TRBV7-2, the J call TRBJ2-7, with 11 bases identical to TRBD2. This CDR3 region has 14 residues. Per germline, CDR1 SGHTA and CDR2 FQGNSA. Germline trimming cut 5 bases from V and 4 bases from J; bases unmatched to any gene: 4. The CDR3 region is CASSPSSGRYEQYF. The CDR3 DNA follows: TGTGCCAGCAGCCCCTCTAGCGGGAGGTACGAGCAGTACTTC.

The chain joins TRBV7-8 to TRBJ2-5; D not resolved. Germline V gene lookup returns CDR1 SGHVS and CDR2 FQNEAQ. The CDR3 sequence is 11 residues long. V was clipped by 0 bases and J by 7 bases, with 3 bases between them. The CDR3 loop is CASSLAWTQYF. CDR3 nucleotide sequence: TGTGCCAGCAGCTTAGCCTGGACCCAGTACTTC.

This clonotype was counted only a few times. This chain uses TRBV11-2 with TRBJ2-1, with a weak D call TRBD1 (5 bases). Trimming left V 1 base short and J 3 bases short, with 10 bases between. Germline assignment: CDR1 SGHAT and CDR2 FQNNGV. The CDR3 sequence is 15 residues long. CDR3 in DNA: TGTGCCAGCAGCTTAGGGTCAGGGCGCTACAATGAGCAGTTCTTC. It codes for CASSLGSGRYNEQFF.

This clonotype was observed a few times. This chain uses TRBV10-3 with TRBJ1-2; TRBD1 aligns across 7 bases. This CDR3 has 16 residues. With V trimmed by 6 bases and J by 0 bases, 10 bases remained unmatched. The germline V gene has CDR1 ENHRY and CDR2 SYGVKD. The CDR3 protein is CAIRRGRQGANYGYTF. CDR3 nucleotide sequence: TGTGCCATCAGGAGAGGAAGGCAGGGGGCTAACTATGGCTACACCTTC.

In its sample, this clonotype was seen a few times. The chain has TRBV9 and TRBJ1-1; D ambiguous. The V end was cut by 0 bases, the J end by 0 bases, with 6 bases between. The CDR3 totals 14 residues. The germline V gene encodes CDR1 SGDLS and CDR2 YYNGEE. CDR3 loop: CASSVDIMNTEAFF. The CDR3 DNA sequence: TGTGCCAGCAGCGTAGATATTATGAACACTGAAGCTTTCTTT.

This clonotype was recorded at least ten times. V usage is TRBV7-2 and J usage is TRBJ2-3; 12 bases are shared with TRBD2. The junction had 6 bases not matched to a gene; V was cut back by 5 bases and J by 6 bases. Germline CDR1 is SGHTA and CDR2 is FQGNSA. This CDR3 is built from 15 residues. This CDR3 is CASSVTSGRTDTQYF. The CDR3 DNA sequence: TGTGCCAGCAGCGTGACTAGCGGGAGAACGGATACGCAGTATTTT.